This TCR beta chain was recorded in a study of T cells in narcolepsy. Study details: Donors had narcolepsy type 1 or type 2, or were healthy controls.

This CDR3 region has 14 residues. V was clipped by 2 bases and J by 2 bases, with 10 bases between them. Germline CDR1 and CDR2: SNHLY and FYNNEI. This clone was seen a handful of times. The antigen remains unidentified. TCRdb's copy holds only in-frame clones and misses some; the assay was immunoSEQ multiplex PCR. Of roughly 17,000 clones listed, roughly two thirds are singletons. Study-level points and caveats: Autoreactive HCRT-specific and TRIB2-specific clonotypes were marked in same-patient CSF-versus-blood CD4+ comparisons. Healthy controls reportedly lacked the autoreactive clonotypes serially found in patients' blood.

The specimen sequenced was CD45RA- memory CD8+ T cells from PBMCs. This clonotype originated in a human donor with narcolepsy. The chain is built from TRBV2 and TRBJ2-7; no clear D gene. The CDR3 is CASSELTDTYEQYF. The CDR3 region has the DNA TGTGCCAGCAGTGAATTGACCGATACCTACGAGCAGTACTTC.